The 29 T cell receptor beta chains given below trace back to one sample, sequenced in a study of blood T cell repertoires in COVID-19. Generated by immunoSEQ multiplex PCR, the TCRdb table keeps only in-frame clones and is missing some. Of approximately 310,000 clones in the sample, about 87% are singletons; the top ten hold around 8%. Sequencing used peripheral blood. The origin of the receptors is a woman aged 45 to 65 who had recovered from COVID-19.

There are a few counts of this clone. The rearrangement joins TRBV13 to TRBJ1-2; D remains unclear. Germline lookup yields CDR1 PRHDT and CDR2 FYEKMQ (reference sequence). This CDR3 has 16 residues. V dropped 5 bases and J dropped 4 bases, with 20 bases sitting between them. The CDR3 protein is CASSEPGAGVSYGYTF. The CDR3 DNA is TGTGCCAGCAGCGAGCCGGGTGCCGGGGTCTCCTATGGCTACACCTTC.

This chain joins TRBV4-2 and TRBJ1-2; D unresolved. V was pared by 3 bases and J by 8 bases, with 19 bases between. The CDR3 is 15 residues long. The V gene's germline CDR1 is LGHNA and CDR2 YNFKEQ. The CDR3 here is CASSHEEGPAGGYTF. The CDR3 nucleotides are TGTGCCAGCAGCCATGAGGAGGGTCCCGCGGGCGGCTACACCTTC.

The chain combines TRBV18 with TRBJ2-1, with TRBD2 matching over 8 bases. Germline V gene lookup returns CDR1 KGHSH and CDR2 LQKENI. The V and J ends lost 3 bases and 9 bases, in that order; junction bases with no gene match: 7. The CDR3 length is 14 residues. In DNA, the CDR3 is TGTGCCAGCTCACCCTCAGCGGGAGTAAGTGAGCAGTTCTTC. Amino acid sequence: CASSPSAGVSEQFF.

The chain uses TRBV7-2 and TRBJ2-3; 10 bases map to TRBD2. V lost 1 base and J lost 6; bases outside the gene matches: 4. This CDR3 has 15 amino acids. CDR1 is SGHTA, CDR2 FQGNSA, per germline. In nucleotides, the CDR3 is TGTGCCAGCAGCTTAGTAACTAGCGGGGAGGATACGCAGTATTTT. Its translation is CASSLVTSGEDTQYF.

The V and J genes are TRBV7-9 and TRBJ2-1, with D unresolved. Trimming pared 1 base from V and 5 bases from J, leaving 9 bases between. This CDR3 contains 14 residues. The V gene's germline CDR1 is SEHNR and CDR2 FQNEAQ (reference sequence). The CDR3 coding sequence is TGTGCCAGCAGCTTAGTCAACAGCAACAATGAGCAGTTCTTC. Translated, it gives CASSLVNSNNEQFF.

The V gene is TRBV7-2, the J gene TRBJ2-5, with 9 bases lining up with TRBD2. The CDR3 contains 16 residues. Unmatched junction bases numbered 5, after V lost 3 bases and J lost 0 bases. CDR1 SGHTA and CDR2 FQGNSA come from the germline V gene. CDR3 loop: CASSLNSGRNQETQYF. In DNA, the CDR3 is TGTGCCAGCAGCTTGAATAGCGGGAGAAACCAAGAGACCCAGTACTTC.

Here the CDR3 DNA reads TGTGCCAGCAGCCTTAGGGACAGGGCAGGAGATACGCAGTATTTT. It codes for CASSLRDRAGDTQYF. V gene TRBV14 combines with J gene TRBJ2-3; TRBD1 matches at 9 bases. The CDR3 is made up of 15 amino acids. CDR1 and CDR2 from the germline V gene are SGHDN and FVKESK. V lost 4 bases, J lost 5 bases, and 7 bases stayed unmatched.

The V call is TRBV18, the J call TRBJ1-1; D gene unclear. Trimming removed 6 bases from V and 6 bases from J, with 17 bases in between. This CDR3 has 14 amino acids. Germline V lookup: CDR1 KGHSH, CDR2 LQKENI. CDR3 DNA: TGTGCCAGCTCCGCCGACCGGGGTAGCGCTGAAGCTTTCTTT. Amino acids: CASSADRGSAEAFF. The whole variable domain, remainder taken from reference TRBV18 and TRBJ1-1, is NAGVMQNPRHLVRRRGQEARLRCSPMKGHSHVYWYRQLPEEGLKFMVYLQKENIIDESGMPKERFSAEFPKEGPSILRIQQVVRGDSAAYFCASSADRGSAEAFFGQGTRLTVV.

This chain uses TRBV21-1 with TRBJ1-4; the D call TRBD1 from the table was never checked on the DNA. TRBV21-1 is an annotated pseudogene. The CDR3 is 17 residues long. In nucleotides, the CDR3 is TGTGCCAGCAGCACAAGGGGATGGCCTCTCTTGAATGAAAAACTGTTTTTT. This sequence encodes CASSTRGWPLLNEKLFF.

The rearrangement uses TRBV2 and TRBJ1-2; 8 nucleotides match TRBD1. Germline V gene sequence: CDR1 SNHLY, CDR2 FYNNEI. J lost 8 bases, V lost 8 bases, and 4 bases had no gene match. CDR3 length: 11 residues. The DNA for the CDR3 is TGTGCCAGCCGCAGGGGGCAAGGCTACACCTTC. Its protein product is CASRRGQGYTF.

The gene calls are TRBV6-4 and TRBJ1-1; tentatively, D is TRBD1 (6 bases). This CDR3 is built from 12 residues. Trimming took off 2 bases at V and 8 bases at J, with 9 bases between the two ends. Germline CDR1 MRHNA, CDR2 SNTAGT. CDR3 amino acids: CASSDPQGEAFF. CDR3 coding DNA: TGTGCCAGCAGTGACCCCCAGGGGGAAGCTTTCTTT.

The CDR3 nucleotides are TGTGCCAGTAGCCTGATCGGGACACCGGAGGAGGCTTTCTTT. The encoded protein is CASSLIGTPEEAFF. The genes are TRBV19 and TRBJ1-1, with D tentatively TRBD1 (6 bases). V lost 6 bases and J lost 11, with 22 bases in between. CDR1 and CDR2 from the germline V gene are LNHDA and SQIVND (reference sequence). The CDR3 has 14 amino acids.

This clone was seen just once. The CDR3 sequence is CASSQEAAGAPEAFF. Here the CDR3 DNA reads TGTGCCAGCAGCCAAGAAGCCGCAGGGGCCCCTGAAGCTTTCTTT. The chain carries TRBV3-1 (or the pseudogene TRBV3-2) and TRBJ1-1; possible D gene TRBD1, 6 bases. Germline lookup yields CDR1 LGHDT and CDR2 YNNKEL (reference sequence). This CDR3 has 15 residues. The V end lost 0 bases, the J end lost 6 bases, and 14 bases lay between the germline ends.

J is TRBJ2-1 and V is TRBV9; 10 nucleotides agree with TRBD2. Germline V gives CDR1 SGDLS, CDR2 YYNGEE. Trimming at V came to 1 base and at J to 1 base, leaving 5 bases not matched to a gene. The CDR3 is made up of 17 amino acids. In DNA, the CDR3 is TGTGCCAGCAGCGTAAGAGCGGGGGGGTTATCCTACAATGAGCAGTTCTTC. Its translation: CASSVRAGGLSYNEQFF.

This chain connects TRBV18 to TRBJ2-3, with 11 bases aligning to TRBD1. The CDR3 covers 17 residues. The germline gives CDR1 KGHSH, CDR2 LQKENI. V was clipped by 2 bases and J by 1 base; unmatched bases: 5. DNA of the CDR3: TGTGCCAGCTCACCATCCCGGACAGGGGGCGGCACAGATACGCAGTATTTT. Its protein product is CASSPSRTGGGTDTQYF.

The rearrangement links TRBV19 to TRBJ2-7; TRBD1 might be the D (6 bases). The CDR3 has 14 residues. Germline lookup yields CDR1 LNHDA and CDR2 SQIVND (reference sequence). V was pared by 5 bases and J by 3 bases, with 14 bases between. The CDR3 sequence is CASSVTGSDYEQYF. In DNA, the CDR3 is TGTGCCAGTAGTGTTACAGGGTCCGACTACGAGCAGTACTTC.

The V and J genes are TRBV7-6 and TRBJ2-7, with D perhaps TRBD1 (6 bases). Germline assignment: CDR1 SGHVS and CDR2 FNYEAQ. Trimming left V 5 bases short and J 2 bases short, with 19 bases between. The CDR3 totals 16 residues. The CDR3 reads CASSPPGVEAPYEQYF. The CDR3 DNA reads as TGTGCCAGCAGCCCTCCAGGGGTTGAGGCTCCCTACGAGCAGTACTTC.

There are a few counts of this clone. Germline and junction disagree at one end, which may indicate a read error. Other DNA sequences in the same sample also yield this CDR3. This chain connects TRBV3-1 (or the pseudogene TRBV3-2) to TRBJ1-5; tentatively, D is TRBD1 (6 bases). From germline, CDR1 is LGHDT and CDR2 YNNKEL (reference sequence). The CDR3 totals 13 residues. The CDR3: CASSQGAYQPQHF. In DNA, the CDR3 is TGTGCCAGCAGCCAGGGGGCCTATCAACCCCAGCATTTT.

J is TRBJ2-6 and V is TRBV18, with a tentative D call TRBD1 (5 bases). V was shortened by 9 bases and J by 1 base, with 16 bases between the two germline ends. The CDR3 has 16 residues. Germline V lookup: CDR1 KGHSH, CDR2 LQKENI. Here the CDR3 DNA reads TGTGCCAGTTGTTGCGATCCAGGGTCTGGGGCCAACGTCCTGACTTTC. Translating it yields CASCCDPGSGANVLTF.

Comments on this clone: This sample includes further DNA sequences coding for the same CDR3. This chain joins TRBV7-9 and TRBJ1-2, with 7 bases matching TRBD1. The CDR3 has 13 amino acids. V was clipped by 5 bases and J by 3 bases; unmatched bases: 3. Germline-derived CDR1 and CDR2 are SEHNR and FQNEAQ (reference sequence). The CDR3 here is CASSLQGDYGYTF. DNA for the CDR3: TGTGCCAGCAGCCTCCAGGGGGACTATGGCTACACCTTC.

The CDR3 loop reads CASSLGPGGNYGYTF. As DNA, the CDR3 is TGTGCCAGCAGCTTGGGGCCGGGAGGTAACTATGGCTACACCTTC. This chain connects TRBV5-6 to TRBJ1-2; D ambiguous. Trimming pared 0 bases from V and 1 base from J, leaving 10 bases between. CDR1 and CDR2 from the germline V gene are SGHDT and YYEEEE. This CDR3 comprises 15 residues.

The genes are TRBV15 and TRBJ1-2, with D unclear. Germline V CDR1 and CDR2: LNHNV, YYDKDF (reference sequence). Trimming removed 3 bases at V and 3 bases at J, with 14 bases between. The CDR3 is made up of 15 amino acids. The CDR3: CATSRGGGGDYGYTF. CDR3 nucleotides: TGTGCCACCAGCAGGGGAGGTGGAGGTGACTATGGCTACACCTTC.

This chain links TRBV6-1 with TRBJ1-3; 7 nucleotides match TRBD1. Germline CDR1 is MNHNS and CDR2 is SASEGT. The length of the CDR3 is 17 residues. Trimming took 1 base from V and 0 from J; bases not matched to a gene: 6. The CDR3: CASSEGDSPYSGNTIYF. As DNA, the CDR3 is TGTGCCAGCAGTGAAGGGGACAGTCCTTACTCTGGAAACACCATATATTTT.

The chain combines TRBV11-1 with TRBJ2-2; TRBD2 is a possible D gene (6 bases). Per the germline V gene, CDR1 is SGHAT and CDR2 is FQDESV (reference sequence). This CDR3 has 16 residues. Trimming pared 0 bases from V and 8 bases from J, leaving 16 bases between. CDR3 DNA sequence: TGTGCCAGCAGCTTAGCAGCCTCCACCGGGGGTGGGGAGCTGTTTTTT. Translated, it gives CASSLAASTGGGELFF.

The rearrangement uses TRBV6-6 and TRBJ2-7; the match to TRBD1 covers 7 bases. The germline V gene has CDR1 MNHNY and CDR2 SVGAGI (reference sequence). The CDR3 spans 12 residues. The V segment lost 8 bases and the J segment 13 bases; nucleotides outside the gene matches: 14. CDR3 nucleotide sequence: TGTGCCAGCTTGGTCCTTGGGCAGGGGGTTTACTTC. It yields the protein CASLVLGQGVYF.

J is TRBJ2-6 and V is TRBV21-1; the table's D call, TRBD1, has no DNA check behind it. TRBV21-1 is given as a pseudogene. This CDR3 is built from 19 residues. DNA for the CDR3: TGTGCCAGCAGCAAAGGTGGAGCAAACAGGGGCACTGGGGCCAACGTCCTGACTTTC. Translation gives CASSKGGANRGTGANVLTF.

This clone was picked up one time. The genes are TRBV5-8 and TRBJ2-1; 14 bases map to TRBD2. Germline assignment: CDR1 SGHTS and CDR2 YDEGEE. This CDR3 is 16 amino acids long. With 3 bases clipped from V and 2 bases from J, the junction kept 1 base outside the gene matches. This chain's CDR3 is CASSSTSGGAYNEQFF. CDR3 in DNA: TGTGCCAGCAGCTCGACTAGCGGGGGGGCCTACAATGAGCAGTTCTTC.

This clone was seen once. CDR3 amino acids: CASSLPDRVTDTQYF. Written as DNA, the CDR3 is TGTGCCAGTAGTCTACCTGACAGGGTCACAGATACGCAGTATTTT. The gene calls are TRBV19 and TRBJ2-3; the match to TRBD1 covers 7 bases. The junction had 7 bases not matched to a gene; V was cut back by 5 bases and J by 2 bases. CDR3 size: 15 residues. In germline, CDR1 is LNHDA, CDR2 SQIVND (reference sequence).

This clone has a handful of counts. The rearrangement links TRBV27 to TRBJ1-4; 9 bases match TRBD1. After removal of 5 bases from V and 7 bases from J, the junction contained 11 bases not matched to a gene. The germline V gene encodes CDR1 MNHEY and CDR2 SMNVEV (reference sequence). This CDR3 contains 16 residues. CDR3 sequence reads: CASSTRSGTGFEKLFF. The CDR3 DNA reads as TGTGCCAGCAGTACCCGTAGCGGGACAGGGTTTGAAAAACTGTTTTTT.